The T cell receptor beta chain described here comes from a study of response to subunit inactivated influenza vaccine. From the RT-PCR reads, TCRdb called clonotypes with MiXCR, one entry per CDR3 protein. Seen here are roughly 500,000 distinct CDR3 sequences, 16% observed once, and the top ten hold approximately 3%. This clonotype was counted only a few times. The antigen remains undetermined. The V and J ends lost 5 bases and 7 bases, in that order; junction bases with no gene match: 6. CDR1 is LNHNV, CDR2 YYDKDF, per germline (reference sequence). The CDR3 totals 15 residues. Findings and caveats of the study: There was a suggestion from the authors that each seasonal influenza vaccination recruits few new T cells.

This TCR came from a man aged 50-75 years who received an inactivated influenza vaccine. The chain carries TRBV15 and TRBJ1-6, with TRBD1 matching 9 bases. The sample was CD4+ T cells sorted from PBMCs, taken approximately 25 months after vaccination. The CDR3 loop is CATSPVTGGNSPLHF. CDR3 bases: TGTGCCACCAGCCCAGTAACAGGGGGCAATTCACCCCTCCACTTT.